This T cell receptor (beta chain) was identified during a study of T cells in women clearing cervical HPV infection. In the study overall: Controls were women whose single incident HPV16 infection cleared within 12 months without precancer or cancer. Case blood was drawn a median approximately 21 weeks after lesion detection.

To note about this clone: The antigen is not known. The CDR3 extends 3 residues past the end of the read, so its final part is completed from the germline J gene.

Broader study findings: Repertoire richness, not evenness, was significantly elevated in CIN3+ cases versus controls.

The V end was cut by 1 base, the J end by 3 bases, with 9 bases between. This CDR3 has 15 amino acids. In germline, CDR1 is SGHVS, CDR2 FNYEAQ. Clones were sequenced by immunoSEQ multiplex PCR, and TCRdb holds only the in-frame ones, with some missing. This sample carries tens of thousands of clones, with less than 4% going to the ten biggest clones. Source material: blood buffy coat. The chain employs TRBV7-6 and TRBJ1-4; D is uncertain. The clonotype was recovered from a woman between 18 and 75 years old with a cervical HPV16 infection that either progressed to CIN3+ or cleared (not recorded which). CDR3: CASSLVGLANEKLFF. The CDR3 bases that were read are TGTGCCAGCAGCTTAGTAGGGCTGGCTAATGAAAAA.